This is a list of T cell receptor beta chains from one sample in a study of T cell changes during pregnancy in multiple sclerosis. Profiling relied on immunoSEQ multiplex PCR, and the TCRdb table lists in-frame clones only, not all of them. This table holds under 70,000 clones, 75% to 95% found once. The sample was peripheral blood, taken after pregnancy. All receptors come from a female donor in good health, enrolled as a control in a pregnancy study. CDR3s leave out the opening cysteine and the closing phenylalanine or tryptophan.

V,J,CDR3
TRBV5-4,TRBJ2-5,ASSHPGTGQETQY
TRBV9,TRBJ1-4,ASSVHPDRQTEKLF
TRBV27,TRBJ2-2,ASSARQDRNTGELF
TRBV5-4,TRBJ2-7,ASSLEGLRGYEQY
TRBV5-1,TRBJ1-2,ASSLDRVDYGYT
TRBV7-9,TRBJ2-7,ASSFGQGAGEQY
TRBV7-2,TRBJ2-1,ASSFQAGGYNEQF
TRBV7-2,TRBJ1-2,ASSLVGNRKFYT
TRBV4-3,TRBJ2-2,ASSPQGFGELF
TRBV6-1,TRBJ2-7,ASSEEILGQGSYEQY
TRBV6-1,TRBJ2-5,ASSSGGGPQETQY
TRBV9,TRBJ2-7,ASSGRTGNLYEQY
TRBV7-2,TRBJ2-2,ASSPAGGNTGELF
TRBV5-1,TRBJ2-3,ASSGQGKDTQY
TRBV9,TRBJ2-3,ASGGGGGTDTQY
TRBV7-2,TRBJ1-2,ASSPDRNNYGYT
TRBV18,TRBJ2-7,ASSRTGKSSYEQY
TRBV11-3,TRBJ2-3,ASSLGTSGGGTDTQY
TRBV9,TRBJ1-2,ASSVAVDRVGYT
TRBV18,TRBJ1-1,ASSSTVRLGDTEAF
TRBV11-1,TRBJ2-3,ASSFRDRGRTDTQY
TRBV5-4,TRBJ2-7,ASSRDSFYEQY
TRBV30,TRBJ2-2,AWSDPGQGVFGELF
TRBV5-1,TRBJ1-2,ASSLDSYGYT
TRBV4-2,TRBJ1-4,ASSIGGVSTNEKLF
TRBV9,TRBJ2-1,ASNPGGRSNEQF
TRBV28,TRBJ2-7,ASSSTPTGAEEQY
TRBV5-6,TRBJ2-1,ATIAGAFPTYNEQF
TRBV9,TRBJ1-2,ASSHDRDYT
TRBV9,TRBJ2-3,ASSAGQARSTDTQY
TRBV15,TRBJ2-3,ATSTGRGVITDTQY